This T cell receptor beta chain is from a study of CD8+ T cells in alopecia areata. As for the study in general: C3H/HeJ graft donors with spontaneous alopecia, aged about 6-12 months, supplied skin that was transplanted onto female C3H/HeJ mice aged about 7-11 weeks. Findings and limits, study-wide: Greater clonality was observed in lesional scalp samples, especially alopecia totalis/universalis, versus normal scalp.

In each case, RNA was isolated and then reverse transcribed into cDNA as the sequencing template. Assay used: immunoSEQ multiplex PCR; TCRdb lists only in-frame clones, some missing. In total the sample includes around 300,000 clones, none of them seen once. As for this clone: Its antigen is as yet unknown. The germline and genes are mouse ones. Coverage ceases 4 residues before the CDR3 finishes, and the germline J gene fills in the end.

Sorting of pooled cutaneous lymph node cells used CD4, CD8alpha, NKG2D, NKG2ACE and other markers. The V segment lost 3 bases and the J segment 4 bases; nucleotides outside the gene matches: 4. The CDR3 spans 16 residues. CDR1 and CDR2 (germline): FNHDT, SITEND (reference sequence). Sequences were obtained from CD4+ T cells sorted from a lymph node. The source is a C3H/HeJ mouse with alopecia areata. The strain's MHC haplotype is H2-k. The gene calls are TRBV19 and TRBJ2-2; 12 bases match TRBD1. CDR3 DNA, as far as it was read: TGTGCCAGCAGTACCGGGACAGGGGGCTTCACCGGG. Translating it yields CASSTGTGGFTG. The whole CDR3 reads CASSTGTGGFTGQLYF.